This TCR beta chain was sequenced for a study of post-analysis software for immune sequencing data. As for the study in general: Relapsing-remitting, secondary progressive and progressive-relapsing multiple sclerosis were all included among the disease courses. Whole-study results and caveats: Compared with controls, patients showed significantly lower normalized Chao1 diversity. By F measure, samples from a shared preparation batch strongly co-clustered.

Carried by the TCR beta cDNA libraries were unique molecular identifiers. The T cell input of roughly 0.95 to 11 million gave about 470,000 cDNA molecules. TCRdb processed the PCR reads anew with MiXCR; each CDR3 protein has one entry. The profile covers about 500,000 distinct CDR3 sequences, with roughly 45% appearing a single time and 9.5% to 13% taken by the ten largest. On this clonotype itself: Its cognate antigen is unknown.

The sequenced material came from blood. The origin of this receptor is a girl aged 5 to 17 with multiple sclerosis.

CDR3 sequence reads: CASSQGHPGLALITDTQYF. CDR3 coding DNA: TGTGCCAGCAGCCAAGGACACCCGGGACTAGCGCTTATCACAGATACGCAGTATTTT. The V and J genes are TRBV3-1 and TRBJ2-3; TRBD2 matches at 10 bases. Unmatched junction bases numbered 12, after V lost 1 base and J lost 2 bases. This CDR3 comprises 19 residues. Per the germline V gene, CDR1 is LGHDT and CDR2 is YNNKEL (reference sequence).